The 21 T cell receptor beta chains listed next were all sequenced from one sample in a study of graft-versus-host responses after intestinal transplantation (dated by TCRdb to about 2021). These receptors have no known antigen. Reading the label with the study, this specimen's time point is: cells obtained before transplantation from donor or recipient. Libraries came from the immunoSEQ multiplex PCR assay. Sourced from immuneACCESS, this table was stored by TCRdb with only in-frame sequences that have V and J called. A share of the clones is absent; for the studies checked, an unresolved V gene accounts for under half, and the remainder has no known explanation. The sample records roughly 90,000 clones, just over 90% of which are singletons. The ten most abundant clones make up roughly 5.5% of the sample. Sequenced material: unstimulated CD8+ T cells sorted from spleen or lymph node cells, taken before intestinal transplant. These receptor sequences come from a human donor who received an intestinal transplant.

A single count supports this clone. This chain connects TRBV10-1 to TRBJ1-5; D is ambiguous. CDR1 WNHNN and CDR2 SYGVQD come from the germline V gene (reference sequence). The CDR3 spans 13 residues. Trimming removed 2 bases from V and 2 bases from J, with 4 bases in between. The CDR3 coding sequence is TGCGCCAGCAGTGAGCAGGGCAATCAGCCCCAGCATTTT. Encoded protein: CASSEQGNQPQHF.

V is TRBV19 and J is TRBJ1-2; weak D call: TRBD1 (5 bases). CDR1 and CDR2 from the germline V gene are LNHDA and SQIVND (reference sequence). Deletions cut 9 bases from V and 8 bases from J, with 16 bases between. This CDR3 comprises 12 residues. CDR3 nucleotide sequence: TGTGCCAGCGAATCCCTGGGGCGGGGCTACACCTTC. This translates into CASESLGRGYTF.

The J gene is TRBJ2-7, the V gene TRBV4-1; 7 nucleotides agree with TRBD1. V lost 3 bases to trimming and J lost 6 bases; unmatched junction nucleotides: 5. Per the germline V gene, CDR1 is MGHRA and CDR2 is YSYEKL. This CDR3 has 13 residues. The CDR3 DNA reads as TGCGCCAGCAGCCAGACAGGGATCCCCGAGCAGTACTTC. Its protein is CASSQTGIPEQYF.

The chain links TRBV28 to TRBJ2-3; possible D gene TRBD2, 6 bases. Trimming took 5 bases from V and 0 from J, leaving 15 bases between them. This CDR3 contains 16 residues. Germline V gives CDR1 MDHEN, CDR2 SYDVKM. Written as DNA, the CDR3 is TGTGCCAGCAGTCCCCTAGCGTTTCCTAGCACAGATACGCAGTATTTT. It is translated as CASSPLAFPSTDTQYF.

CDR3 DNA: TGTGCCAGCAGCTTGTCGGGACAGGGTTCCCACGAGCAGTACTTC. This encodes CASSLSGQGSHEQYF. The genes are TRBV13 and TRBJ2-7, with 9 nucleotides matching TRBD1. V shed 3 bases and J 5 bases; nucleotides not matched to a gene: 8. CDR1 is PRHDT, CDR2 FYEKMQ, per germline (reference sequence). The CDR3 is 15 residues long.

V usage is TRBV5-6 and J usage is TRBJ2-6, with a possible D match to TRBD2 (6 bases). Germline V gives CDR1 SGHDT, CDR2 YYEEEE. CDR3 length: 15 amino acids. The V and J ends lost 6 bases and 4 bases respectively, with 14 bases between them. The chain's CDR3 is CASIPGESGANVLTF. The CDR3 coding sequence is TGTGCCAGCATACCGGGGGAGTCCGGGGCCAACGTCCTGACTTTC.

This clone was counted once. The chain uses TRBV19 and TRBJ1-3; a weak D match, TRBD1 (6 bases). There are 14 residues in the CDR3. Germline loops: CDR1 LNHDA, CDR2 SQIVND (reference sequence). Trimming cost V 5 bases and J 3 bases, with 11 bases left between them. CDR3 bases: TGTGCCAGTAGTTACAGGGTATATGGAAACACCATATATTTT. It encodes CASSYRVYGNTIYF. Combining the CDR3 with reference TRBV19 and TRBJ1-3 gives the whole variable domain DGGITQSPKYLFRKEGQNVTLSCEQNLNHDAMYWYRQDPGQGLRLIYYSQIVNDFQKGDIAEGYSVSREKKESFPLTVTSAQKNPTAFYLCASSYRVYGNTIYFGEGSWLTVV.

This clone was observed once. The J gene is TRBJ2-1, the V gene TRBV30; TRBD2 aligns across 11 bases. The CDR3 is 15 residues long. J gave up 7 bases and V 3 bases, and 8 bases lay outside the gene matches. The germline gives CDR1 GTSNPN, CDR2 SVGIG (reference sequence). The DNA of the CDR3 is TGTGCCTGGAGCGTAGCGGGAGGGCCTAGGAATGAGCAGTTCTTC. Encoded protein: CAWSVAGGPRNEQFF.

In regard to this clone: An end of the junction differs from the germline gene, which may be a read error. The chain recombines TRBV6-5 with TRBJ2-4, with D possibly being TRBD2 (6 bases). The CDR3 consists of 13 residues. Germline CDR1 and CDR2: MNHEY and SVGAGI. CDR3 nucleotide sequence: TGTGCCAGCAGTGGAGGTGTCGGGACTCAGAGACACTTC. Protein sequence: CASSGGVGTQRHF.

The sample holds one count of this clone. The chain links TRBV27 to TRBJ2-7; the match to TRBD1 covers 9 bases. The V gene's germline CDR1 is MNHEY and CDR2 SMNVEV (reference sequence). The CDR3 runs to 14 residues. The trim removed 5 bases at V and 7 bases at J, leaving 9 bases unmatched. The CDR3 sequence: CASSMGQGIGEQYF. CDR3 DNA: TGTGCCAGCAGTATGGGACAGGGAATAGGGGAGCAGTACTTC.

This chain joins TRBV7-9 and TRBJ2-7; D uncertain. V dropped 3 bases and J dropped 3 bases, with 6 bases sitting between them. The CDR3 has 12 residues. Germline values: CDR1 SEHNR, CDR2 FQNEAQ (reference sequence). In nucleotides, the CDR3 is TGTGCCAGCAGCTTGTTTTTCTACGAGCAGTACTTC. It specifies CASSLFFYEQYF.

This clone is a singleton in its sample. The V gene is TRBV9, the J gene TRBJ2-5; D is unclear. The CDR3 loop spans 14 amino acids. V was clipped by 4 bases and J by 3 bases, with 13 bases between them. Germline CDR1 reads SGDLS; CDR2 reads YYNGEE. CDR3 amino acids: CASSSSVSEETQYF. As DNA, the CDR3 is TGTGCCAGCAGCTCCTCCGTGTCAGAAGAGACCCAGTACTTC.

J is TRBJ2-1 and V is TRBV14; 13 bases agree with TRBD2. Trimming cost V 3 bases and J 8 bases; bases outside gene matches: 4. Germline CDR1 reads SGHDN; CDR2 reads FVKESK. CDR3 length equals 15 residues. The CDR3, as DNA: TGTGCCAGCAGCCAGTGGACTAGCGGGGGTTATGAGCAGTTCTTC. Protein: CASSQWTSGGYEQFF.

The chain recombines TRBV5-1 with TRBJ2-5; D is unclear. CDR3 size: 13 residues. V lost 4 bases and J 4 bases, leaving 11 bases between the germline ends. Germline V gene data show CDR1 as SGHRS and CDR2 as YFSETQ. The CDR3 is CASSLGEVETQYF. The DNA for the CDR3 is TGCGCCAGCAGCCTTGGGGAAGTAGAGACCCAGTACTTC.

A single count supports this clone. The V and J genes are TRBV2 and TRBJ2-5; 8 bases map to TRBD2. V was clipped by 8 bases and J by 3 bases; unmatched bases: 2. Germline-derived CDR1 and CDR2 are SNHLY and FYNNEI. CDR3 size: 12 residues. The CDR3 nucleotides are TGTGCCAGCCTAGCGGGTGAAGAGACCCAGTACTTC. Its translation is CASLAGEETQYF. Based on the CDR3 plus reference TRBV2 and TRBJ2-5, the full variable domain is EPEVTQTPSHQVTQMGQEVILRCVPISNHLYFYWYRQILGQKVEFLVSFYNNEISEKSEIFDDQFSVERPDGSNFTLKIRSTKLEDSAMYFCASLAGEETQYFGPGTRLLVL.

This chain connects TRBV19 to TRBJ1-5; maybe TRBD1 (6 bases). V shed 1 base and J shed 4 bases, with 17 bases lying between them. The germline V gene has CDR1 LNHDA and CDR2 SQIVND (reference sequence). CDR3 size: 17 residues. The CDR3 reads CASSIVAAWTENQPQHF. CDR3 nucleotides: TGTGCCAGTAGTATAGTCGCCGCCTGGACAGAAAATCAGCCCCAGCATTTT.

The gene calls are TRBV5-6 and TRBJ2-4; 9 nucleotides agree with TRBD2. Trimming took 5 bases from V and 7 from J; bases not matched to a gene: 4. Germline CDR1 reads SGHDT; CDR2 reads YYEEEE. The CDR3 runs 13 residues. CDR3: CASSSGRGNIQYF. The DNA of the CDR3 is TGTGCCAGCAGTAGCGGGAGAGGGAACATTCAGTACTTC.

CDR3 loop: CASSSGTSGRSSYEQYF. In DNA, the CDR3 is TGCGCCAGCAGCTCTGGGACTAGCGGTAGAAGCTCCTACGAGCAGTACTTC. This rearrangement joins TRBV5-1 to TRBJ2-7, with 11 positions matching TRBD2. The V gene end was trimmed by 3 bases and the J gene end by 0 bases; junction bases not matched to a gene: 8. The CDR3 is 17 residues long. Per germline, CDR1 SGHRS and CDR2 YFSETQ.

The chain links TRBV4-1 to TRBJ1-1; no definite D call. Trimming stripped 3 bases from V and 4 bases from J, with 9 bases between. This CDR3 has 13 residues. Looked up from germline, CDR1 is MGHRA and CDR2 is YSYEKL. CDR3 sequence (DNA): TGCGCCAGCAGCCATCCACAAGGCACTGAAGCTTTCTTT. Its protein is CASSHPQGTEAFF.

The rearrangement joins TRBV6-5 to TRBJ1-5; D unclear. V lost 3 bases to trimming and J lost 6 bases, with 9 bases between them. The CDR3 is 13 residues long. Germline V lookup: CDR1 MNHEY, CDR2 SVGAGI. CDR3 region: CASSYAVSQPQHF. The CDR3 DNA reads TGTGCCAGCAGTTATGCTGTTAGTCAGCCCCAGCATTTT.

CDR3 coding DNA: TGCGCCAGCAGCCAAGTGGGGCACACTGAAGCTTTCTTT. Its translation: CASSQVGHTEAFF. V is TRBV4-1 and J is TRBJ1-1; TRBD1 is a possible D gene (5 bases). V was shortened by 1 base and J by 3 bases, with 6 bases between the two germline ends. The CDR3 is made up of 13 amino acids. CDR1 is MGHRA, CDR2 YSYEKL, per germline.